These T cell receptor beta chains were read from a single sample in a study of blood T cell repertoires in COVID-19. Assay: immunoSEQ multiplex PCR; the TCRdb copy retains only in-frame clones and omits some. Of about 59,000 clones listed, approximately 82% are singletons. Sample: peripheral blood. These receptor sequences come from an elderly man with acute or convalescent COVID-19. Both conserved end residues are trimmed from each CDR3. The D gene is left open where the match is weak. Size tells how often a clone was seen (once, few, many) or the class of an expanded clone, and some rows leave it out.

D gene: .; J gene: TRBJ2-7; V gene: TRBV19; clone size: .; CDR3 protein: ASSDSGTRAYEQY
D gene: .; J gene: TRBJ1-1; V gene: TRBV10-1; clone size: .; CDR3 protein: ASSEAGRSGKAF
D gene: TRBD2; J gene: TRBJ2-5; V gene: TRBV11-2; clone size: .; CDR3 protein: ASSSGVGTSGKQETQY
D gene: .; J gene: TRBJ1-4; V gene: TRBV30; clone size: .; CDR3 protein: AWSLDLWGQLF
D gene: .; J gene: TRBJ1-2; V gene: TRBV5-4; clone size: .; CDR3 protein: ASSSRKVNRGGYT
D gene: .; J gene: TRBJ2-1; V gene: TRBV24-1; clone size: .; CDR3 protein: ATSDWSGTKNEQF
D gene: .; J gene: TRBJ2-7; V gene: TRBV2; clone size: few; CDR3 protein: ASSIQGGKEQY
D gene: TRBD2; J gene: TRBJ2-5; V gene: TRBV4-2; clone size: .; CDR3 protein: ASSQGDGRVGETQY
D gene: TRBD2; J gene: TRBJ2-7; V gene: TRBV6-5; clone size: .; CDR3 protein: ATEGLAGMQY
D gene: .; J gene: TRBJ2-6; V gene: TRBV5-4; clone size: few; CDR3 protein: AGVGANVLT
D gene: .; J gene: TRBJ1-6; V gene: TRBV6-5; clone size: .; CDR3 protein: ATREGIGSPLH
D gene: .; J gene: TRBJ1-2; V gene: TRBV2; clone size: .; CDR3 protein: ASSEEQAEPNYGYT
D gene: TRBD1; J gene: TRBJ2-1; V gene: TRBV2; clone size: .; CDR3 protein: ASSAGTGNRNEQF
D gene: .; J gene: TRBJ1-6; V gene: TRBV5-6; clone size: .; CDR3 protein: ASTRGNSPLH
D gene: .; J gene: TRBJ2-5; V gene: TRBV3-1/TRBV3-2; clone size: .; CDR3 protein: ASSQESTGRETQY
D gene: .; J gene: TRBJ2-1; V gene: TRBV20-1; clone size: .; CDR3 protein: SAGRGNEQF
D gene: TRBD2; J gene: TRBJ2-5; V gene: TRBV20-1; clone size: few; CDR3 protein: SASGLAGGLQETQY
D gene: .; J gene: TRBJ1-5; V gene: TRBV7-4; clone size: .; CDR3 protein: ASSLYPPTGQPQH
D gene: TRBD1; J gene: TRBJ2-6; V gene: TRBV19; clone size: .; CDR3 protein: ASSPRQGVISGANVLT
D gene: .; J gene: TRBJ2-5; V gene: TRBV5-4; clone size: few; CDR3 protein: ASRAGAGETQY
D gene: .; J gene: TRBJ1-1; V gene: TRBV5-4; clone size: .; CDR3 protein: ASSLGGGDTEAF
D gene: .; J gene: TRBJ1-5; V gene: TRBV27; clone size: .; CDR3 protein: ASSPHRSQGMFQPQH
D gene: TRBD1; J gene: TRBJ1-5; V gene: TRBV6-5; clone size: .; CDR3 protein: ASTRTGGGQPQH
D gene: TRBD1; J gene: TRBJ2-2; V gene: TRBV7-2; clone size: once; CDR3 protein: ASSLDRGRTGELF
D gene: .; J gene: TRBJ2-3; V gene: TRBV5-1; clone size: .; CDR3 protein: ASSLAGSTDTQY
D gene: .; J gene: TRBJ1-3; V gene: TRBV15; clone size: .; CDR3 protein: ATSRDVAVGNTIY
D gene: TRBD1; J gene: TRBJ1-4; V gene: TRBV5-6; clone size: .; CDR3 protein: ASSLGQVNEKLF
D gene: .; J gene: TRBJ1-1; V gene: TRBV12-5; clone size: .; CDR3 protein: ASGTQGTEAF
D gene: TRBD1; J gene: TRBJ2-6; V gene: TRBV7-8; clone size: .; CDR3 protein: ASSLAGGDQGALGANVLT
D gene: TRBD1; J gene: TRBJ2-5; V gene: TRBV11-2; clone size: .; CDR3 protein: ASSKRTGGWETQY
D gene: TRBD1; J gene: TRBJ1-3; V gene: TRBV6-5; clone size: .; CDR3 protein: ASRARGAGNTIY
D gene: .; J gene: TRBJ2-5; V gene: TRBV6-5; clone size: .; CDR3 protein: ASSYGAGSGTQY
D gene: .; J gene: TRBJ2-4; V gene: TRBV6-5; clone size: .; CDR3 protein: ASSSTENIQY
D gene: TRBD1; J gene: TRBJ1-2; V gene: TRBV3-1/TRBV3-2; clone size: once; CDR3 protein: ASSQGSGQGHGYT
D gene: TRBD2; J gene: TRBJ2-1; V gene: TRBV7-9; clone size: once; CDR3 protein: ALTGSGTEEQF
D gene: .; J gene: TRBJ2-3; V gene: TRBV9; clone size: .; CDR3 protein: ASSPREQGSTDTQY
D gene: TRBD1; J gene: TRBJ2-2; V gene: TRBV11-3; clone size: .; CDR3 protein: ASSFPDRDLDTGELF
D gene: TRBD1; J gene: TRBJ2-7; V gene: TRBV19; clone size: .; CDR3 protein: ASSISGQGAYEQY
D gene: .; J gene: TRBJ1-5; V gene: TRBV6-6; clone size: .; CDR3 protein: ASTVNGGDQPQH
D gene: .; J gene: TRBJ1-1; V gene: TRBV28; clone size: .; CDR3 protein: ASSSPSMGGVEAF
D gene: .; J gene: TRBJ2-7; V gene: TRBV18; clone size: few; CDR3 protein: ASSPPGLPSYEQY
D gene: .; J gene: TRBJ1-5; V gene: TRBV27; clone size: .; CDR3 protein: ASSFRWTAYSNQPQH
D gene: TRBD2; J gene: TRBJ2-5; V gene: TRBV24-1; clone size: .; CDR3 protein: ATSDFGLATGETQY
D gene: .; J gene: TRBJ1-5; V gene: TRBV28; clone size: .; CDR3 protein: ASSQRGRGDNQPQH
D gene: TRBD1; J gene: TRBJ2-7; V gene: TRBV6-1; clone size: .; CDR3 protein: ASSDQQGRAYEQY
D gene: .; J gene: TRBJ1-6; V gene: TRBV27; clone size: .; CDR3 protein: ASSLDSLGAYNSPLH
D gene: .; J gene: TRBJ2-5; V gene: TRBV15; clone size: .; CDR3 protein: ATSRGRSEETQY
D gene: TRBD2; J gene: TRBJ2-3; V gene: TRBV12-3/TRBV12-4; clone size: .; CDR3 protein: ASSGGITDTQY